This T cell receptor (beta chain) was obtained from a study of blood T cell repertoires in COVID-19. As for the study in general: Specimens from acute and convalescent COVID-19 originated in the United States, Italy and Spain.

Method: immunoSEQ multiplex PCR; TCRdb's copy keeps in-frame clones and lacks some. The sample includes 250,000 or so clones, approximately 83% seen only once; the top ten take under 2.5%. CDR3 size: 16 residues. From germline, CDR1 is PRHDT and CDR2 FYEKMQ (reference sequence). Trimming cost V 2 bases and J 12 bases; bases outside gene matches: 15. The chain is built from TRBV13 and TRBJ1-3, with TRBD1 identical over 8 bases. The sequenced sample was PBMCs or T cells enriched from blood (not recorded which). The receptor comes from a woman in her forties or fifties who had recovered from COVID-19. The CDR3 nucleotides read TGTGCCAGCAGCTTAATGTCCGAGGACAGGGCATCGGGCATATATTTT. It encodes CASSLMSEDRASGIYF. The whole variable domain, remainder taken from reference TRBV13 and TRBJ1-3, is AAGVIQSPRHLIKEKRETATLKCYPIPRHDTVYWYQQGPGQDPQFLISFYEKMQSDKGSIPDRFSAQQFSDYHSELNMSSLELGDSALYFCASSLMSEDRASGIYFGEGSWLTVV.